These 28 T cell receptor beta chains were all obtained from the same sample, sequenced in a study of early T cells in non-severe SARS-CoV-2 infection. Each CDR3 protein gets one entry after TCRdb re-called the 5' RACE reads with MiXCR. Of over 75,000 distinct CDR3 sequences listed, about 12% are singletons. The source material was whole blood. These receptors were taken from an adult who was a healthcare worker with PCR-confirmed SARS-CoV-2 infection or an uninfected control (not recorded which).

The chain has TRBV3-1 and TRBJ2-1; 8 positions agree with TRBD2. The CDR3 consists of 13 residues. The germline V gene encodes CDR1 LGHDT and CDR2 YNNKEL (reference sequence). Germline trimming cut 0 bases from V and 9 bases from J; bases unmatched to any gene: 1. The CDR3 DNA is TGTGCCAGCAGCCAAGATCGGGGGGGTGAGCAGTTCTTC. This codes for CASSQDRGGEQFF.

This clonotype appeared many times. The chain combines TRBV3-1 with TRBJ1-2; 7 positions agree with TRBD1. Germline values: CDR1 LGHDT, CDR2 YNNKEL (reference sequence). The CDR3 is 13 amino acids. J was trimmed by 4 bases and V by 3 bases; bases with no gene match: 2. CDR3 nucleotides: TGTGCCAGCAGCCAGACAGGGTCCTATGGCTACACCTTC. It is translated as CASSQTGSYGYTF.

The chain employs TRBV28 and TRBJ1-1, with D possibly TRBD1 on 6 matching bases. Germline V lookup: CDR1 MDHEN, CDR2 SYDVKM. V gave up 7 bases and J gave up 5 bases, with 17 bases separating them. This CDR3 has 14 residues. The CDR3 loop is CASKRKGGHTEAFF. The CDR3 DNA sequence: TGTGCCAGCAAGAGGAAGGGGGGACATACTGAAGCTTTCTTT.

The V and J genes are TRBV20-1 and TRBJ2-1; weak D call: TRBD1 (5 bases). Germline loops: CDR1 DFQATT, CDR2 SNEGSKA (reference sequence). V lost 3 bases to trimming and J lost 6 bases, with 12 bases between them. The CDR3 covers 13 residues. CDR3 amino acids: CSASPRRGNEQFF. CDR3 DNA: TGCAGTGCTAGCCCTAGAAGGGGCAATGAGCAGTTCTTC.

The V gene is TRBV4-1, the J gene TRBJ1-6; D perhaps matches TRBD1 (6 bases). V was clipped by 2 bases and J by 10 bases, with 21 bases between them. This CDR3 is built from 17 residues. Germline-derived CDR1 and CDR2 are MGHRA and YSYEKL. The CDR3 sequence: CASSQPPKDSAVSPLHF. As DNA, the CDR3 is TGCGCCAGCAGCCAACCCCCAAAGGACAGTGCGGTGTCACCCCTCCACTTT.

This clonotype was counted between two and nine times. The chain employs TRBV11-1 and TRBJ2-5; the match to TRBD1 covers 7 bases. This CDR3 has 14 amino acids. With 6 bases clipped from V and 1 base from J, the junction kept 5 bases outside the gene matches. Per germline, CDR1 SGHAT and CDR2 FQDESV (reference sequence). This CDR3 reads CASSLTGFQETQYF. DNA of the CDR3: TGTGCCAGCAGTTTGACAGGGTTCCAAGAGACCCAGTACTTC.

This clonotype was found a few times. The rearrangement uses TRBV5-8 and TRBJ2-7; 7 bases fit TRBD2. This CDR3 region has 12 residues. Germline-derived CDR1 and CDR2 are SGHTS and YDEGEE. Trimming took 2 bases from V and 6 from J; bases not matched to a gene: 2. The CDR3 spells CASSFWGGEQYF. CDR3 nucleotides: TGTGCCAGCAGCTTTTGGGGGGGCGAGCAGTACTTC.

This clonotype has ten or more counts. CDR3 bases: TGTGCCAGCAGTCAACCTGCAGGGTCTTACGAGCAGTACTTC. It codes for CASSQPAGSYEQYF. The chain uses TRBV28 and TRBJ2-7, with a tentative D call TRBD1 (5 bases). The CDR3 sequence is 14 residues long. The germline V gene encodes CDR1 MDHEN and CDR2 SYDVKM. Trimming stripped 5 bases from V and 4 bases from J, with 15 bases between.

V usage is TRBV10-3 and J usage is TRBJ2-7, with D perhaps TRBD1 or TRBD2 (5 bases each). This CDR3 contains 14 residues. V was shortened by 3 bases and J by 5 bases, with 14 bases between the two germline ends. Germline loops: CDR1 ENHRY, CDR2 SYGVKD. CDR3 nucleotides: TGTGCCATCAGTGACCCCGGGGCAGCCAACGAGCAGTACTTC. Protein product: CAISDPGAANEQYF.

This clonotype was seen only a few times. At one end the junction does not follow the germline gene, possibly because of a read error. The genes are TRBV7-9 and TRBJ2-5, with TRBD2 matching over 7 bases. Germline V gene lookup returns CDR1 SEHNR and CDR2 FQNEAQ (reference sequence). The CDR3 sequence is 13 residues long. CDR3 in amino acids: CASSLAAQETQYF. The CDR3 DNA reads as TGTGCCAGCAGCCTAGCGGCCCAAGAGACCCAGTACTTC.

This clonotype was detected ten times or more. V gene TRBV5-1 combines with J gene TRBJ2-3; 12 nucleotides align to TRBD1. V lost 0 bases and J lost 2; bases outside the gene matches: 4. The CDR3 consists of 17 residues. Per germline, CDR1 SGHRS and CDR2 YFSETQ. CDR3 residues: CASSLEGTGGPTDTQYF. CDR3 sequence (DNA): TGCGCCAGCAGCTTGGAGGGGACAGGGGGCCCCACAGATACGCAGTATTTT.

At least ten counts were recorded for this clonotype. The V call is TRBV29-1, the J call TRBJ2-2; tentative D call: TRBD2 (6 bases). This CDR3 region has 13 residues. Deletions cut 8 bases from V and 0 bases from J, with 10 bases between. Germline-derived CDR1 and CDR2 are SQVTM and ANQGSEA. The CDR3 region has the DNA TGCAGCTTTCGGGGGTCGAACACCGGGGAGCTGTTTTTT. It is translated as CSFRGSNTGELFF.

This clonotype was observed at least ten times. The chain recombines TRBV2 with TRBJ2-1, with no clear D. V was cut by 2 bases and J by 4 bases, with 3 bases left in between. The CDR3 runs 12 residues. Germline CDR1 reads SNHLY; CDR2 reads FYNNEI. Written as DNA, the CDR3 is TGTGCCAGCAGTGAACAGTACAATGAGCAGTTCTTC. Amino acids: CASSEQYNEQFF.

This clonotype was found many times. The V call is TRBV6-2 or TRBV6-3, the J call TRBJ2-7; D gene ambiguous. The V end was cut by 3 bases, the J end by 3 bases, with 9 bases between. The CDR3 length is 13 residues. Germline V CDR1 and CDR2: MNHEY, SVGEGT. Here the CDR3 reads CASSYAGNYEQYF. The CDR3 coding sequence is TGTGCCAGCAGTTATGCAGGAAACTACGAGCAGTACTTC.

Many counts were recorded for this clonotype. This rearrangement joins TRBV12-3 or TRBV12-4 to TRBJ2-1; 10 nucleotides agree with TRBD2. J was trimmed by 4 bases and V by 2 bases; bases with no gene match: 2. The CDR3 runs 15 residues. CDR3 loop: CASSLLAGAYNEQFF. As DNA, the CDR3 is TGTGCCAGCAGTTTACTAGCGGGGGCATACAATGAGCAGTTCTTC.

The table lists this clonotype with many counts. The chain links TRBV29-1 to TRBJ2-1; D is uncertain. The germline V and J ends were trimmed by 4 bases and 9 bases, with 13 bases remaining between them. The CDR3 runs to 12 residues. From germline, CDR1 is SQVTM and CDR2 ANQGSEA. This CDR3 is CSVAPLVSEQFF. CDR3 DNA: TGCAGCGTTGCTCCGTTGGTCAGTGAGCAGTTCTTC.

Many counts were recorded for this clonotype. The chain joins TRBV11-2 to TRBJ2-2; 7 nucleotides align to TRBD2. Germline loops: CDR1 SGHAT, CDR2 FQNNGV. There are 15 residues in the CDR3. In DNA form, the CDR3 reads TGTGCGAACAGCTTAGGCGGGGGTGACACCGGGGAGCTGTTTTTT. As protein: CANSLGGGDTGELFF.

This clonotype was seen repeatedly, ten times or more. CDR3 sequence: CASSLGNPYTGELFF. The CDR3 DNA reads as TGTGCCAGCAGCTTAGGCAACCCCTACACCGGGGAGCTGTTTTTT. The genes are TRBV11-2 and TRBJ2-2; D not certain. The CDR3 covers 15 residues. V was trimmed by 1 base and J by 3 bases, leaving 9 bases between them. CDR1 SGHAT and CDR2 FQNNGV come from the germline V gene.

V and J are TRBV3-1 and TRBJ1-6; D may be TRBD1 (5 bases). The CDR3 consists of 15 residues. From germline, CDR1 is LGHDT and CDR2 YNNKEL (reference sequence). The V gene lost 0 bases and the J gene lost 10 bases, with 13 bases spanning the gap. This CDR3 is CASSQETYQGSPLHF. For the CDR3, the DNA is TGTGCCAGCAGCCAAGAAACTTATCAGGGATCACCCCTCCACTTT.

As concerns this clonotype: This may come from a read error, since a much larger clone is one base off. The rearrangement links TRBV5-1 to TRBJ2-6, with D unresolved. Germline V CDR1 and CDR2: SGHRS, YFSETQ. The CDR3 sequence is 14 residues long. The CDR3 is CASALSAGVNVLTF. CDR3 DNA sequence: TGCGCCAGCGCTCTAAGCGCTGGGGTCAACGTCCTGACTTTC.

This clonotype has at least ten counts. This chain connects TRBV5-1 to TRBJ2-5, with D perhaps matching TRBD2 (6 bases). From germline, CDR1 is SGHRS and CDR2 YFSETQ. Trimming cost V 4 bases and J 5 bases, with 18 bases left between them. The CDR3 is 15 residues long. CDR3 region: CASSGGLLAQETQYF. In nucleotides, the CDR3 is TGCGCCAGCAGCGGGGGTCTCCTAGCGCAGGAGACCCAGTACTTC.

This clonotype has a count of ten or more. The V and J genes are TRBV7-9 and TRBJ2-7; TRBD1 matches at 10 bases. The CDR3 consists of 14 residues. Germline V lookup: CDR1 SEHNR, CDR2 FQNEAQ (reference sequence). The trim removed 5 bases at V and 3 bases at J, leaving 4 bases unmatched. The CDR3 region is CASSPGQGDYEQYF. In DNA, the CDR3 is TGTGCCAGCAGCCCCGGACAGGGGGACTACGAGCAGTACTTC.

The gene calls are TRBV27 and TRBJ2-7; weak D call: TRBD2 (5 bases). V gave up 8 bases and J gave up 2 bases, with 13 bases separating them. The germline V gene has CDR1 MNHEY and CDR2 SMNVEV (reference sequence). This CDR3 region has 13 residues. CDR3 bases: TGTGCCAGCCGCCTGGGAGAAACCTACGAGCAGTACTTC. Protein: CASRLGETYEQYF.

The chain joins TRBV5-1 to TRBJ2-5; D is uncertain. The CDR3 extends over 15 amino acids. V was shortened by 4 bases and J by 5 bases, with 18 bases between the two germline ends. CDR1 SGHRS and CDR2 YFSETQ come from the germline V gene. The CDR3: CASSEKPGLSETQYF. The DNA for the CDR3 is TGCGCCAGCAGCGAAAAGCCCGGGCTTTCGGAGACCCAGTACTTC.

This clonotype has ten or more counts. V and J are TRBV20-1 and TRBJ2-5; D gene unclear. CDR3 length: 11 residues. Germline CDR1 DFQATT, CDR2 SNEGSKA (reference sequence). Trimming left V 6 bases short and J 3 bases short, with 8 bases between. The CDR3 protein is CSASSEETQYF. The CDR3 DNA sequence: TGCAGTGCCAGCTCAGAAGAGACCCAGTACTTC.

This clonotype was seen many times. CDR3: CASSLGTGPNTEAFF. In DNA, the CDR3 is TGTGCCAGCAGCTTAGGGACAGGGCCGAACACTGAAGCTTTCTTT. The rearrangement uses TRBV11-2 and TRBJ1-1; 8 bases are a match to TRBD1. The length of the CDR3 is 15 residues. Unmatched junction bases numbered 2, after V lost 1 base and J lost 1 base. CDR1 is SGHAT and CDR2 is FQNNGV in the germline V gene.

This clonotype appeared many times. The rearrangement joins TRBV18 to TRBJ2-7, with TRBD2 as a possible D gene (6 bases). The CDR3 has 15 residues. CDR1 and CDR2 (germline): KGHSH, LQKENI. V lost 3 bases and J lost 3, with 15 bases in between. The DNA for the CDR3 is TGTGCCAGCTCACCCTCGGCGGGACGGCGCTACGAGCAGTACTTC. This translates into CASSPSAGRRYEQYF.

The gene calls are TRBV20-1 and TRBJ2-3; TRBD2 is a possible D gene (6 bases). The CDR3 runs 13 residues. CDR1 and CDR2 (germline): DFQATT, SNEGSKA (reference sequence). The V end lost 4 bases, the J end lost 3 bases, and 11 bases lay between the germline ends. This CDR3 reads CSAKSGSTDTQYF. In nucleotides, the CDR3 is TGCAGTGCTAAAAGCGGGTCAACAGATACGCAGTATTTT.